One and the same sample provided the 11 T cell receptor beta chains below, sequenced in a study of long-term antiretroviral therapy in people with HIV. immunoSEQ v3.0 was run at survey level. The assay was immunoSEQ multiplex PCR, and TCRdb's table has in-frame clones only and misses some. This table has around 20,000 clones, roughly 82% appearing once. The sequencing used unsorted PBMCs, collected approximately 6.2 years after starting antiretroviral therapy. All receptors come from a man in his thirties or forties with HIV.

V usage is TRBV18 and J usage is TRBJ2-3; D is possibly TRBD1 or TRBD2 (5 bases each). V gave up 1 base and J gave up 2 bases, with 7 bases separating them. The germline V gene has CDR1 KGHSH and CDR2 LQKENI. The CDR3 is 14 residues long. CDR3 sequence: CASSPRGDTDTQYF. As DNA, the CDR3 is TGTGCCAGCTCACCACGAGGGGACACAGATACGCAGTATTTT.

This clone was seen just once. The rearrangement uses TRBV7-9 and TRBJ1-1; 7 positions agree with TRBD1. The CDR3 totals 14 residues. Germline V gene data show CDR1 as SEHNR and CDR2 as FQNEAQ (reference sequence). With V trimmed by 3 bases and J by 4 bases, 5 bases remained unmatched. The CDR3, as DNA: TGTGCCAGCAGCTTCGGACAGGAGGGCACTGAAGCTTTCTTT. Translating it yields CASSFGQEGTEAFF.

This clone is classed as medium-sized. The chain couples TRBV9 to TRBJ2-1, with 7 bases matching TRBD1. V gave up 0 bases and J gave up 3 bases; unmatched junction bases: 3. Per the germline V gene, CDR1 is SGDLS and CDR2 is YYNGEE. The CDR3 totals 15 residues. The DNA of the CDR3 is TGTGCCAGCAGCGTAGGGGACAGTATCTACAATGAGCAGTTCTTC. Residues: CASSVGDSIYNEQFF.

CDR3 protein: CASSFSVEETEHGYTF. The CDR3 region has the DNA TGTGCCAGCAGCTTCAGCGTCGAAGAAACTGAACATGGCTACACCTTC. This sequence joins TRBV7-9 and TRBJ1-2; D is unclear. The germline gives CDR1 SEHNR, CDR2 FQNEAQ (reference sequence). The ends were cut back, 3 bases at V and 6 bases at J, with 20 bases in the middle. This CDR3 is built from 16 residues.

This clone is a singleton in its sample. J is TRBJ2-1 and V is TRBV11-1, with TRBD2 identical over 14 bases. This CDR3 spans 16 amino acids. The V and J ends lost 5 bases and 4 bases, in that order; junction bases with no gene match: 4. Germline loops: CDR1 SGHAT, CDR2 FQDESV (reference sequence). The CDR3 DNA is TGTGCCAGCAGCCTGTGGACTAGCGGGGGGTACAATGAGCAGTTCTTC. Residues: CASSLWTSGGYNEQFF.

The chain recombines TRBV11-2 with TRBJ1-1; TRBD1 aligns across 8 bases. From germline, CDR1 is SGHAT and CDR2 FQNNGV. With V trimmed by 2 bases and J by 12 bases, 8 bases remained unmatched. CDR3 length equals 13 residues. The CDR3 here is CASSLLTDRGTFF. In nucleotides, the CDR3 is TGTGCCAGCAGCTTATTAACCGACAGGGGAACTTTCTTT.

V and J are TRBV14 and TRBJ2-7; D is undetermined. Trimming cost V 0 bases and J 5 bases, with 11 bases left between them. Germline V lookup: CDR1 SGHDN, CDR2 FVKESK. CDR3 size: 14 residues. This chain's CDR3 is CASSQDLAPDEQYF. CDR3 sequence (DNA): TGTGCCAGCAGCCAAGATTTGGCTCCCGACGAGCAGTACTTC.

This clone was seen a few times. The rearrangement links TRBV5-6 to TRBJ1-1; D not resolved. Germline CDR1 and CDR2: SGHDT and YYEEEE. The length of the CDR3 is 13 residues. V lost 0 bases and J 4 bases, leaving 7 bases between the germline ends. DNA for the CDR3: TGTGCCAGCAGCTTGGGACGGTTCACTGAAGCTTTCTTT. Amino acid sequence: CASSLGRFTEAFF.

The genes are TRBV9 and TRBJ2-7; 7 bases fit TRBD1. With V trimmed by 3 bases and J by 3 bases, 6 bases remained unmatched. From germline, CDR1 is SGDLS and CDR2 YYNGEE. The length of the CDR3 is 14 residues. The DNA for the CDR3 is TGTGCCAGCAGCGGACAGGGAAAGCTCTACGAGCAGTACTTC. Translated, it gives CASSGQGKLYEQYF.

This clone occurred once. The chain has TRBV10-3 and TRBJ2-3; 11 bases match TRBD2. There are 14 residues in the CDR3. The trim removed 2 bases at V and 10 bases at J, leaving 5 bases unmatched. Germline CDR1 is ENHRY and CDR2 is SYGVKD. The CDR3 nucleotides read TGTGCCATCAGTGAGCCGGGACTAGCGGACCCGCAGTATTTT. Translating it yields CAISEPGLADPQYF.

The V call is TRBV14, the J call TRBJ2-7; D gene ambiguous. The CDR3 is made up of 12 amino acids. V lost 5 bases and J 2 bases, leaving 7 bases between the germline ends. From germline, CDR1 is SGHDN and CDR2 FVKESK. CDR3 bases: TGTGCCAGCAGCTCCCCCCCCTACGAGCAGTACTTC. Its translation is CASSSPPYEQYF.